Shown below are 11 T cell receptor beta chains from a single sample sequenced in a study of T cell repertoires in cytomegalovirus infection. TCRdb re-derived calls from the reads in MiXCR, one entry per CDR3 protein. The sample holds 340,000 or so distinct CDR3 sequences, around a quarter seen once. Which antigens these TCRs recognize remains unknown. The sequenced sample was cultured PBMCs, obtained from culture after CMV antigen stimulation. The receptors were sampled from a human donor in good health (CMV status not recorded). Some clones in this sample may be carry-over from other donors' samples.

This clonotype was observed a few times. The chain uses TRBV7-9 and TRBJ2-7, with D possibly TRBD1 on 6 matching bases. Germline loops: CDR1 SEHNR, CDR2 FQNEAQ (reference sequence). The CDR3 length is 12 residues. With 5 bases removed from V and 5 bases from J, the gap between germline ends came to 10 bases. CDR3 sequence reads: CASSTTGNEQYF. CDR3 bases: TGTGCCAGCAGCACGACAGGTAACGAGCAGTACTTC.

As concerns this clonotype: A read error may explain this, as a much larger clone is one base away. The chain's CDR3 is CASSLQGGYINGQFF. As DNA, the CDR3 is TGCGCCAGCAGCTTGCAAGGGGGCTATATCAATGGGCAGTTCTTC. V gene TRBV5-1 combines with J gene TRBJ2-1; 7 bases line up with TRBD1. Germline assignment: CDR1 SGHRS and CDR2 YFSETQ. This CDR3 is 15 amino acids long.

In nucleotides, the CDR3 is TGCGCCAGCAGAAGAGTGGGACAGGGGGATGAAAAACTGTTTTTT. This codes for CASRRVGQGDEKLFF. This chain joins TRBV4-1 and TRBJ1-4; 11 nucleotides line up with TRBD1. This CDR3 comprises 15 residues. The V and J ends lost 6 bases and 6 bases, in that order; junction bases with no gene match: 6. Germline V lookup: CDR1 MGHRA, CDR2 YSYEKL.

This clonotype was counted only a few times. This chain links TRBV19 with TRBJ2-1; 10 nucleotides line up with TRBD2. CDR1 is LNHDA and CDR2 is SQIVND in the germline V gene (reference sequence). CDR3 length: 18 amino acids. V lost 5 bases and J lost 4; bases outside the gene matches: 14. In nucleotides, the CDR3 is TGTGCCAGTAGTCTGGGCTTAGTTACTAGCGGGAAATACAATGAGCAGTTCTTC. Translated, it gives CASSLGLVTSGKYNEQFF.

The J gene is TRBJ1-1, the V gene TRBV15; no definite D call. Trimming shortened V by 7 bases and J by 0 bases, and 6 bases separated the two germline ends. Germline V gene data show CDR1 as LNHNV and CDR2 as YYDKDF (reference sequence). CDR3 size: 12 residues. Written as DNA, the CDR3 is TGTGCCACCAAGACGGTGAACACTGAAGCTTTCTTT. Its protein is CATKTVNTEAFF.

The V gene is TRBV6-2 or TRBV6-3, the J gene TRBJ2-7, with D tentatively TRBD2 (5 bases). Trimming stripped 10 bases from V and 7 bases from J, with 20 bases between. This CDR3 is built from 13 residues. Germline V gene data show CDR1 as MNHEY and CDR2 as SVGEGT. CDR3 protein: CATAFRAAWEQYV. Here the CDR3 DNA reads TGTGCCACCGCCTTCAGAGCGGCGTGGGAGCAGTACGTC.

This clonotype was observed a few times. V and J are TRBV6-2 or TRBV6-3 and TRBJ1-5; TRBD1 matches 7 bases. The V gene's germline CDR1 is MNHEY and CDR2 SVGEGT. This CDR3 region has 16 residues. V gave up 0 bases and J gave up 3 bases; unmatched junction bases: 5. For the CDR3, the DNA is TGTGCCAGCAGTTACTCGACGACAGGGATCAATCAGCCCCAGCATTTT. It is translated as CASSYSTTGINQPQHF.

This clonotype has just a few counts. The genes are TRBV19 and TRBJ1-1; TRBD1 matches 10 bases. Germline V CDR1 and CDR2: LNHDA, SQIVND (reference sequence). The CDR3 loop spans 15 amino acids. Trimming at V came to 5 bases and at J to 4 bases, leaving 7 bases not matched to a gene. CDR3 residues: CASSPGQGIGTEAFF. CDR3 nucleotides: TGTGCCAGTAGTCCGGGACAGGGGATCGGCACTGAAGCTTTCTTT. The full variable domain, rest sourced from reference TRBV19 and TRBJ1-1, is DGGITQSPKYLFRKEGQNVTLSCEQNLNHDAMYWYRQDPGQGLRLIYYSQIVNDFQKGDIAEGYSVSREKKESFPLTVTSAQKNPTAFYLCASSPGQGIGTEAFFGQGTRLTVV.

This clonotype showed up just a few times. The J gene is TRBJ2-7, the V gene TRBV27; weak D call: TRBD1 (6 bases). This CDR3 is built from 13 residues. V gave up 5 bases and J gave up 3 bases, with 11 bases separating them. CDR1 MNHEY and CDR2 SMNVEV come from the germline V gene (reference sequence). This CDR3 reads CASSTTGLYEQYF. The CDR3 nucleotides read TGTGCCAGCAGTACAACAGGGCTCTACGAGCAGTACTTC.

This clonotype was counted a few times. The chain carries TRBV19 and TRBJ2-7; a possible D gene is TRBD2 (5 bases). The length of the CDR3 is 15 residues. Trimming took off 3 bases at V and 4 bases at J, with 16 bases between the two ends. The germline CDR1 and CDR2 sequences are LNHDA and SQIVND (reference sequence). The chain's CDR3 is CASSMRALMGYEQYF. CDR3 coding DNA: TGTGCCAGTAGTATGCGGGCTCTGATGGGATACGAGCAGTACTTC. The variable domain in full, with the rest retrieved from reference TRBV19 and TRBJ2-7, is DGGITQSPKYLFRKEGQNVTLSCEQNLNHDAMYWYRQDPGQGLRLIYYSQIVNDFQKGDIAEGYSVSREKKESFPLTVTSAQKNPTAFYLCASSMRALMGYEQYFGPGTRLTVT.

This clonotype was observed a few times. The chain couples TRBV25-1 to TRBJ1-5; D is unclear. The germline V gene encodes CDR1 MGHDK and CDR2 SYGVNS. This CDR3 spans 14 amino acids. V dropped 4 bases and J dropped 3 bases, with 10 bases sitting between them. The CDR3 region has the DNA TGTGCCAGCAGTGGGGTCCGATCCAATCAGCCCCAGCATTTT. This translates into CASSGVRSNQPQHF.